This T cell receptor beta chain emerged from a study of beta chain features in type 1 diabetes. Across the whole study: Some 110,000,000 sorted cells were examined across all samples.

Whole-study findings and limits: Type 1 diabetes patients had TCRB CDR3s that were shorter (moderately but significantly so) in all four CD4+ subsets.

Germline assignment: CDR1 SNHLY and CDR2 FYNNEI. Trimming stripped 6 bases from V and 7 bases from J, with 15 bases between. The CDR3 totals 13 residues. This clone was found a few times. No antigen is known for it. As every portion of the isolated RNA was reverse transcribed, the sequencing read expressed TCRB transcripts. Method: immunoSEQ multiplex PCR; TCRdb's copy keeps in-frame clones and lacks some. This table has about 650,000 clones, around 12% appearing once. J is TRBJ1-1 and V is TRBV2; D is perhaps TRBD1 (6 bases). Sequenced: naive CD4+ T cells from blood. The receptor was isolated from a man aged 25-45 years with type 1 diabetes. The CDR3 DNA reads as TGTGCCAGCAGGACCAGGACAGTCGATGAAGCTTTCTTT. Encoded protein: CASRTRTVDEAFF.